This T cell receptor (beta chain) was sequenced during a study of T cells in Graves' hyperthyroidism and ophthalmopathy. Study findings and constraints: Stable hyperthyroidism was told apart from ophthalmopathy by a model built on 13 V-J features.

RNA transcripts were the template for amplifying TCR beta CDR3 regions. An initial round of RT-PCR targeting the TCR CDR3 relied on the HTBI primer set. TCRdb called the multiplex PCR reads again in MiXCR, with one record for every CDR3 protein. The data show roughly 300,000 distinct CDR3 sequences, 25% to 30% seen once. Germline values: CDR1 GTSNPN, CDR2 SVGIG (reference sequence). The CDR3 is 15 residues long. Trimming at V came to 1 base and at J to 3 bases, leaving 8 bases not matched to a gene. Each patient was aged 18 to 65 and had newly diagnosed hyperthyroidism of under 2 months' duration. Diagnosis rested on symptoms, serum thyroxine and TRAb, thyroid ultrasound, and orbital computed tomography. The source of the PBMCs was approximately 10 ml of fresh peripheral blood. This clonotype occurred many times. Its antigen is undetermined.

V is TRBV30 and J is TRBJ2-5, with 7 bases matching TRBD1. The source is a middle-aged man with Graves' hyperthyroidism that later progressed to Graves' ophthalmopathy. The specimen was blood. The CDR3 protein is CAWSGLKGAKETQYF. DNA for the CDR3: TGTGCCTGGAGTGGGCTAAAGGGGGCAAAAGAGACCCAGTACTTC.